This T cell receptor (beta chain) was profiled in a study of blood T cell repertoires in COVID-19. Study-level background: Sample material is recorded as cDNA or gDNA derived from T cells, B-cell-depleted T cells, or PBMCs.

The table came from immunoSEQ multiplex PCR; TCRdb's copy has only in-frame clones and leaves some out. This sample carries around 110,000 clones, about 93% of them seen once, and the ten largest clones take 1% to 1.5%. Germline V gene sequence: CDR1 SGHTA, CDR2 FQGTGA. This CDR3 region has 13 residues. Trimming stripped 5 bases from V and 6 bases from J, with 13 bases between. The chain has TRBV7-3 and TRBJ1-1, with D possibly being TRBD1 (6 bases). This receptor was identified in a woman younger than 45 with acute or convalescent COVID-19. Sequencing was carried out using peripheral blood. The CDR3 coding sequence is TGTGCCAGCAGCGTCTCAGGGGACGCTGAAGCTTTCTTT. Protein: CASSVSGDAEAFF.